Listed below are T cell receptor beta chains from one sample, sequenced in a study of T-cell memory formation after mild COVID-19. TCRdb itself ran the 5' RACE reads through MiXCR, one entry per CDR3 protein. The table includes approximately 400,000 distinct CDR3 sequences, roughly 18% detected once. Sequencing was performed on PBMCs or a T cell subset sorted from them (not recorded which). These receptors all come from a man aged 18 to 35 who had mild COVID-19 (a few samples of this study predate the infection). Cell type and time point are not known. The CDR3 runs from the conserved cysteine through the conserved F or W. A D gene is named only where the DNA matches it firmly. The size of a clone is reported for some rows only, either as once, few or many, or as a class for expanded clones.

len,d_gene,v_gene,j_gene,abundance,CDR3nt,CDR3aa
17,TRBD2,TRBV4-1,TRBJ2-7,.,TGCGCCAGCAGCCACCCTAGGGCTAGCGGGGTTGACTACGAGCAGTACTTC,CASSHPRASGVDYEQYF
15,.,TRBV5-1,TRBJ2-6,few,TGCGCCAGCAGCTTGGAGGGTAGTGGGGCCAACGTCCTGACTTTC,CASSLEGSGANVLTF
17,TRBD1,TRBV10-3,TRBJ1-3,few,TGTGCCATCAGAGACAGACGACAGGGGAAATCTGGAAACACCATATATTTT,CAIRDRRQGKSGNTIYF
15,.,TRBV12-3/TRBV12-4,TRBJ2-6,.,TGTGCCAGCAGTCGCTCCAGGGCTGGGGCCAACGTCCTGACTTTC,CASSRSRAGANVLTF
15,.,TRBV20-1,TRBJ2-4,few,TGCAGTGCTAGATCCGATACAGGGTTCAGTGACATTCAGTACTTC,CSARSDTGFSDIQYF
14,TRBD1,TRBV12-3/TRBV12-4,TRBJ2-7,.,TGTGCCAGCAGTTCAAGGACAGGGTACCACGAGCAGTACTTC,CASSSRTGYHEQYF
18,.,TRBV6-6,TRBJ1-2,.,TGTGCCAGCAGTTACTCGCAATGGGGAAGGCCCCGCGAAAATGGCTACACCTTC,CASSYSQWGRPRENGYTF
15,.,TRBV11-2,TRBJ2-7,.,TGTGCCAGCAGCTTTCGCGGAGGCATGATTTTTCAACAGTACTTC,CASSFRGGMIFQQYF
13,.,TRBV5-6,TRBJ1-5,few,TGTGCCAGCAGCTTCCGGGGAGATCAGCCCCAGCATTTT,CASSFRGDQPQHF
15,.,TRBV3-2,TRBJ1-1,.,TGTGCCAGCAGCCAAAATTTACAGGGTGTGACTGAAGCTTTCTTT,CASSQNLQGVTEAFF
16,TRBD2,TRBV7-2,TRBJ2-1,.,TGTGCCAGCAGCTACCTAGCGGGGGTTATCTACAATGAGCAGTTCTTC,CASSYLAGVIYNEQFF
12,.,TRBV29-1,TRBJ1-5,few,TGCAGCGTGGGGCAGCGAAATCAGCCCCAGCATTTT,CSVGQRNQPQHF
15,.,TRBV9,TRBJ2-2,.,TGTGCCAGCAGCGTAGCCTCGGGAGCGGCAGGGGAGCTGTTTTTT,CASSVASGAAGELFF
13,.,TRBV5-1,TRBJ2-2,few,TGCGCCAGCAGCTTTTACGCGGGCGGGGAGCTGTTTTTT,CASSFYAGGELFF
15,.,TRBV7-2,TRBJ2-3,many,TGTGCCAGCAGCCCAAGTCGGGTTCGCACAGATACGCAGTATTTT,CASSPSRVRTDTQYF
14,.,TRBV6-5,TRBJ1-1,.,TGTGCCAGCAGTTACCCGGGGGAGAGCACTGAAGCTTTCTTT,CASSYPGESTEAFF
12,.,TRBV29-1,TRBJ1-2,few,TGCAGCGCCGGCGGCAGTAACTATGGCTACACCTTC,CSAGGSNYGYTF
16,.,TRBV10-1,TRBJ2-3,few,TGCGCCAGCAGTTTTATGGTCGACGGCTCCACAGATACGCAGTATTTT,CASSFMVDGSTDTQYF
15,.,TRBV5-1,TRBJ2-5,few,TGCGCCAGCTCCCCAAGACCGGGGGGCGGGGAGACCCAGTACTTC,CASSPRPGGGETQYF
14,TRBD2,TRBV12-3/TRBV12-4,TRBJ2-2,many,TGTGCCAGCAGCCTAGCGGGCGACACCGGGGAGCTGTTTTTT,CASSLAGDTGELFF
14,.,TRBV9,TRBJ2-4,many,TGTGCCAGTGGGCCTTTCCTAGCCAAAAACATTCAGTACTTC,CASGPFLAKNIQYF
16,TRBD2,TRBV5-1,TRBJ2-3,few,TGCGCCAGCAGCTCCCCCGGACTAGCGGTCACAGATACGCAGTATTTT,CASSSPGLAVTDTQYF